The subject of this entry is one TCR beta chain. The antigen remains unidentified. The data originate from a study of T cells in Graves' hyperthyroidism and ophthalmopathy. CDR1 and CDR2 from the germline V gene are LNHDA and SQIVND (reference sequence). The V gene lost 3 bases and the J gene lost 4 bases, with 13 bases spanning the gap. This CDR3 comprises 15 residues. Findings and caveats of the study: The model anticipated ophthalmopathy a median about six months pre-onset. Among clonotypes expanded in thyroid above 0.001, most were also found in blood.

Amplification targeted TCR beta CDR3 regions from RNA transcripts. Primed by the HTBI set, a first-round RT-PCR was run on the TCR CDR3. TCRdb re-called the multiplex PCR reads through MiXCR, storing one row per CDR3 protein. The sample includes approximately 260,000 distinct CDR3 sequences, 13% to 15% seen only once; the top ten take roughly 31%. This clonotype originated in a woman between 50 and 59 years old with Graves' hyperthyroidism that later progressed to Graves' ophthalmopathy. V is TRBV19 and J is TRBJ2-1; maybe TRBD1 (6 bases). Sample: blood. CDR3 bases: TGTGCCAGTAGTATGGACAGCGGAGAATACAATGAGCAGTTCTTC. It yields the protein CASSMDSGEYNEQFF. Looking up the rest from reference TRBV19 and TRBJ2-1 gives the full variable domain: DGGITQSPKYLFRKEGQNVTLSCEQNLNHDAMYWYRQDPGQGLRLIYYSQIVNDFQKGDIAEGYSVSREKKESFPLTVTSAQKNPTAFYLCASSMDSGEYNEQFFGPGTRLTVL.